The rows below give T cell receptor beta chains drawn from one sample of a study of TIL therapy for anti-PD-1-resistant metastatic lung cancer. The method was immunoSEQ multiplex PCR; TCRdb's version includes in-frame clones alone and lacks a portion of them. This sample has some 26,000 clones, with 63% found just once. Sequences were derived from tumor tissue, sampled at baseline. The receptors derive from a woman aged 25-80 years with non-small cell lung cancer. Each CDR3 is given with its conserved first and last residue. A D gene is named only where the DNA matches it firmly. Clone size, where shown, is once, few, many, or a class for clones that have expanded.

TRBV5-4,.,.,TRBJ1-1,CASSRASDWGTEAFF,TGTGCCAGCAGCCGGGCTAGCGATTGGGGCACTGAAGCTTTCTTT
TRBV5-1,once,.,TRBJ2-1,CASSPWQGFYNEQFF,TGCGCCAGCAGCCCGTGGCAGGGGTTTTACAATGAGCAGTTCTTC
TRBV29-1,.,TRBD1,TRBJ1-1,CSVGQGRTEAFF,TGCAGCGTTGGACAGGGGAGGACTGAAGCTTTCTTT
TRBV5-4,few,.,TRBJ1-5,CASSLDRQPQHF,TGTGCCAGCAGCCTGGACAGACAGCCCCAGCATTTT
TRBV5-5,.,TRBD1,TRBJ2-7,CASSRGQASYEQYF,TGTGCCAGCAGCCGGGGACAGGCTTCCTACGAGCAGTACTTC
TRBV19,once,TRBD2,TRBJ2-7,CASSPSGRIYEQYF,TGTGCCAGTAGCCCTAGCGGGAGAATCTACGAGCAGTACTTC
TRBV29-1,.,.,TRBJ2-1,CSGIQGNEQFF,TGCAGCGGAATTCAGGGCAATGAGCAGTTCTTC
TRBV5-5,.,.,TRBJ2-5,CASSLLPGRSSQETQYF,TGTGCCAGCAGCTTGTTGCCCGGGAGATCCTCGCAAGAGACCCAGTACTTC
TRBV6-1,.,TRBD1,TRBJ1-1,CASSGDRDTEAFF,TGTGCCAGCAGCGGCGACAGGGACACTGAAGCTTTCTTT
TRBV30,medium-sized,.,TRBJ1-2,CACGRADYGYTF,TGTGCCTGCGGGCGGGCAGACTATGGCTACACCTTC